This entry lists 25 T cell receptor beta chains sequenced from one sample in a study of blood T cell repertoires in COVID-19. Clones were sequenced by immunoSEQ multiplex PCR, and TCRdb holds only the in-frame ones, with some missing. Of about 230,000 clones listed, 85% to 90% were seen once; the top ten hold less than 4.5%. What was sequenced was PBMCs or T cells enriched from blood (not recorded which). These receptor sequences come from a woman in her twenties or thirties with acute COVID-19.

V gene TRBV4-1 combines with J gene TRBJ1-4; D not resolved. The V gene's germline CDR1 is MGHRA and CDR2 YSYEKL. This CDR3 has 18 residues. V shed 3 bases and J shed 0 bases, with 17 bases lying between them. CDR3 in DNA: TGCGCCAGCAGCCAGCCCTCAATAGAGGCCGCAACTAATGAAAAACTGTTTTTT. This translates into CASSQPSIEAATNEKLFF.

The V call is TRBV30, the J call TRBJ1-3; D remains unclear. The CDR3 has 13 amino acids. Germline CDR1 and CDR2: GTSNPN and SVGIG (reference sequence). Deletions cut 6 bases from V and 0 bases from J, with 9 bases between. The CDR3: CACSTSSGNTIYF. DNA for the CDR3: TGTGCCTGTTCAACGAGCTCTGGAAACACCATATATTTT.

The CDR3 DNA follows: TGTGCCAGTAGTACCGGGACAGGGCCCACAGATACGCAGTATTTT. Translated, it gives CASSTGTGPTDTQYF. This chain joins TRBV19 and TRBJ2-3, with 9 nucleotides matching TRBD1. With V trimmed by 4 bases and J by 2 bases, 4 bases remained unmatched. In germline, CDR1 is LNHDA, CDR2 SQIVND (reference sequence). This CDR3 spans 15 amino acids.

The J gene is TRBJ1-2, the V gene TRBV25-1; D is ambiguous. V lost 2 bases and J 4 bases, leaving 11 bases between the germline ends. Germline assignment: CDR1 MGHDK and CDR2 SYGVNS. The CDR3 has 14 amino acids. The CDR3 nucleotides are TGTGCCAGCAGTGAAGGCAGGTCCGCCTATGGCTACACCTTC. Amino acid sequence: CASSEGRSAYGYTF.

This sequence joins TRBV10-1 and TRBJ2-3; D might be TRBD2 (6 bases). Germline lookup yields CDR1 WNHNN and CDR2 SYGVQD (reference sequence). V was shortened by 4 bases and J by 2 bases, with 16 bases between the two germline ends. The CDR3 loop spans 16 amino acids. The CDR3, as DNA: TGCGCCAGCAGTGCTACTCTAGCGCCAGACACAGATACGCAGTATTTT. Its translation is CASSATLAPDTDTQYF.

The chain's CDR3 is CASSLAGNRASGNTIYF. The CDR3 coding sequence is TGTGCCAGCAGCTTAGCGGGGAACAGGGCCTCTGGAAACACCATATATTTT. J is TRBJ1-3 and V is TRBV7-9, with D possibly matching TRBD1 (6 bases). Germline CDR1 reads SEHNR; CDR2 reads FQNEAQ (reference sequence). V dropped 0 bases and J dropped 0 bases, with 12 bases sitting between them. There are 17 residues in the CDR3.

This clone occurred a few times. The CDR3 spells CASSQGQGAFF. The CDR3 nucleotides are TGCGCCAGCAGCCAAGGACAGGGAGCTTTCTTT. The V and J genes are TRBV4-1 and TRBJ1-1, with 7 bases matching TRBD1. CDR3 size: 11 residues. Germline lookup yields CDR1 MGHRA and CDR2 YSYEKL. V shed 1 base and J 10 bases; nucleotides not matched to a gene: 0.

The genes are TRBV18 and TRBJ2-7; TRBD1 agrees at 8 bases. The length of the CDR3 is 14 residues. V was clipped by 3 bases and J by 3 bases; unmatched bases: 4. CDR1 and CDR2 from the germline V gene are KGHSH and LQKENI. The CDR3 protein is CASSPQTGDYEQYF. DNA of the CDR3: TGTGCCAGCTCACCGCAGACAGGGGACTACGAGCAGTACTTC.

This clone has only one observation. The CDR3 sequence is CASSQWDRVCNQPQHF. CDR3 nucleotide sequence: TGTGCCAGCAGCCAATGGGACAGGGTCTGCAATCAGCCCCAGCATTTT. V is TRBV14 and J is TRBJ1-5; TRBD1 matches 9 bases. V dropped 2 bases and J dropped 2; count of bases not matched to a gene: 4. Germline V gene data show CDR1 as SGHDN and CDR2 as FVKESK. This CDR3 spans 16 amino acids.

The CDR3 protein is CASSERAYNEQFF. Written as DNA, the CDR3 is TGTGCCAGCAGCGAGCGGGCCTACAATGAGCAGTTCTTC. The rearrangement joins TRBV9 to TRBJ2-1; possible D gene TRBD2, 6 bases. The V gene lost 3 bases and the J gene lost 2 bases, with 6 bases spanning the gap. This CDR3 has 13 residues. Germline V gives CDR1 SGDLS, CDR2 YYNGEE. The variable domain in full, completed from reference TRBV9 and TRBJ2-1, reads DSGVTQTPKHLITATGQRVTLRCSPRSGDLSVYWYQQSLDQGLQFLIQYYNGEERAKGNILERFSAQQFPDLHSELNLSSLELGDSALYFCASSERAYNEQFFGPGTRLTVL.

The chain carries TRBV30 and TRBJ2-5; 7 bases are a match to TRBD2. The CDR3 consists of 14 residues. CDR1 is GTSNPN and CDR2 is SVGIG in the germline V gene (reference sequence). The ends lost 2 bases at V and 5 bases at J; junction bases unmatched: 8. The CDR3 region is CAWSKHISGETQYF. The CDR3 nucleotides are TGTGCCTGGAGTAAACACATTAGCGGGGAGACCCAGTACTTC.

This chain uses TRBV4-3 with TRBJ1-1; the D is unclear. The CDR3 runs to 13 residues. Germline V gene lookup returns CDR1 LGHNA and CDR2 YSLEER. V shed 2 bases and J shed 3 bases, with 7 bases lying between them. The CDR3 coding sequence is TGCGCCAGCAGCCAACAGAGGCACACTGAAGCTTTCTTT. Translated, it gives CASSQQRHTEAFF.

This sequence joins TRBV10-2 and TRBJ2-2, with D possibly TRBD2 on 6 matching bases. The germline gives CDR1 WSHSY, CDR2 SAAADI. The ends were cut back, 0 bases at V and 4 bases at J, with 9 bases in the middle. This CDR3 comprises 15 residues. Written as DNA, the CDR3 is TGCGCCAGCAGTGAGTCCCCGACTAGCACCGGGGAGCTGTTTTTT. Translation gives CASSESPTSTGELFF.

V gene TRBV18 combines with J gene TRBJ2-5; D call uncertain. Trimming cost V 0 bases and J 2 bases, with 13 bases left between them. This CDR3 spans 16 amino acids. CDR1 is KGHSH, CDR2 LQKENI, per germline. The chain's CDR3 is CASSPPGQAGQETQYF. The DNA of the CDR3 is TGTGCCAGCTCACCACCGGGTCAGGCCGGTCAAGAGACCCAGTACTTC.

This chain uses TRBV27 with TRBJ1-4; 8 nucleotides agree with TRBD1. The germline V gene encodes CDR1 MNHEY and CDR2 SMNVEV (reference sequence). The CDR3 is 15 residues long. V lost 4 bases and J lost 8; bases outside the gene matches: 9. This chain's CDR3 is CASSSWTGRQEKLFF. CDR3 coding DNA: TGTGCCAGCAGTTCCTGGACAGGGAGGCAAGAAAAACTGTTTTTT. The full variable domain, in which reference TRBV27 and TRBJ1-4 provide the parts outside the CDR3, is EAQVTQNPRYLITVTGKKLTVTCSQNMNHEYMSWYRQDPGLGLRQIYYSMNVEVTDKGDVPEGYKVSRKEKRNFPLILESPSPNQTSLYFCASSSWTGRQEKLFFGSGTQLSVL.

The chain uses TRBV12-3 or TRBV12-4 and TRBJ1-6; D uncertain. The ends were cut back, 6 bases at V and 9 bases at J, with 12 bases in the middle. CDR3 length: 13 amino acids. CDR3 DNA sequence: TGTGCCAGCAGGTTACCAGGAGGTTCACCCCTCCACTTT. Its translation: CASRLPGGSPLHF.

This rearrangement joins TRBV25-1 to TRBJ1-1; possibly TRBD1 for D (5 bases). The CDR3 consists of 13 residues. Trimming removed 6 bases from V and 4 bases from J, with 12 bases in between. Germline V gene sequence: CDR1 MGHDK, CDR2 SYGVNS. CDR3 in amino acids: CASSGGAVTEAFF. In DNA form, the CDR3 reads TGTGCCAGCAGCGGAGGGGCAGTCACTGAAGCTTTCTTT.

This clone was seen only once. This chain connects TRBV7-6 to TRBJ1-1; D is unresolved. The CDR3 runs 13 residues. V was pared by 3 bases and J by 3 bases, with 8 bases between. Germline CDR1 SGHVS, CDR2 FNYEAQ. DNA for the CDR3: TGTGCCAGCAGCTTGAGGAGGGACACTGAAGCTTTCTTT. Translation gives CASSLRRDTEAFF.

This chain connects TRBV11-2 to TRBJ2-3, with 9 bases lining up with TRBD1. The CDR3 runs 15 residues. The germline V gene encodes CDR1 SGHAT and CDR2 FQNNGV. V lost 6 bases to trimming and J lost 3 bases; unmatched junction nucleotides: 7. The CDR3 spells CASRGQGTPTDTQYF. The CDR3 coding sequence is TGTGCCAGCAGGGGACAGGGAACACCTACAGATACGCAGTATTTT.

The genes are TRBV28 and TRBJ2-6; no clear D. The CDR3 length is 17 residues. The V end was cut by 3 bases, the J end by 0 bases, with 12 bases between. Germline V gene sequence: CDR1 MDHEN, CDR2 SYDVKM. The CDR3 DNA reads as TGTGCCAGCAGTTTGGTCGTAACGAGCTCTGGGGCCAACGTCCTGACTTTC. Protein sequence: CASSLVVTSSGANVLTF.

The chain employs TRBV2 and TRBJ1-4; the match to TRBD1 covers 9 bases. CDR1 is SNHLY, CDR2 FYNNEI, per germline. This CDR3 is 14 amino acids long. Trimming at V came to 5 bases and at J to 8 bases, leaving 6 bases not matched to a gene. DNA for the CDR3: TGTGCCAGCAGTCCCGACAGGGGGATCGAAAAACTGTTTTTT. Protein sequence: CASSPDRGIEKLFF.

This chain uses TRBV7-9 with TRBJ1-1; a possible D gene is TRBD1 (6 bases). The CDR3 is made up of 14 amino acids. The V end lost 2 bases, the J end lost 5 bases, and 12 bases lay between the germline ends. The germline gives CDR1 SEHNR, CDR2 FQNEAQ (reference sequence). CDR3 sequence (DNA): TGTGCCAGCAGCTTAAAACAGGGCGGGACTGAAGCTTTCTTT. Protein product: CASSLKQGGTEAFF.

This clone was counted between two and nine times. CDR3 sequence: CASSQDVHRPNTEAFF. Here the CDR3 DNA reads TGCGCCAGCAGCCAAGATGTCCACAGGCCGAACACTGAAGCTTTCTTT. The chain combines TRBV4-3 with TRBJ1-1; weak D call: TRBD1 (5 bases). CDR1 and CDR2 (germline): LGHNA, YSLEER. Trimming took 0 bases from V and 1 from J, leaving 12 bases between them. CDR3 length: 16 amino acids.

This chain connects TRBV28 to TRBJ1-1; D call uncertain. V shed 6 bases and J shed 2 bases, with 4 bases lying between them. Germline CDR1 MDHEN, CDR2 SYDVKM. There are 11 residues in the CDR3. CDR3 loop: CASRANTEAFF. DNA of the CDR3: TGTGCCAGCAGAGCAAACACTGAAGCTTTCTTT.

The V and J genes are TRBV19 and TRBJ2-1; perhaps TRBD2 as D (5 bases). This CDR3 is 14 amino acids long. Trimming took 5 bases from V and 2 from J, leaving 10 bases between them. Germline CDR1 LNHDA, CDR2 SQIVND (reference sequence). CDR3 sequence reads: CASSSGVPYNEQFF. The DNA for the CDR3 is TGTGCCAGTAGTTCCGGGGTACCCTACAATGAGCAGTTCTTC.